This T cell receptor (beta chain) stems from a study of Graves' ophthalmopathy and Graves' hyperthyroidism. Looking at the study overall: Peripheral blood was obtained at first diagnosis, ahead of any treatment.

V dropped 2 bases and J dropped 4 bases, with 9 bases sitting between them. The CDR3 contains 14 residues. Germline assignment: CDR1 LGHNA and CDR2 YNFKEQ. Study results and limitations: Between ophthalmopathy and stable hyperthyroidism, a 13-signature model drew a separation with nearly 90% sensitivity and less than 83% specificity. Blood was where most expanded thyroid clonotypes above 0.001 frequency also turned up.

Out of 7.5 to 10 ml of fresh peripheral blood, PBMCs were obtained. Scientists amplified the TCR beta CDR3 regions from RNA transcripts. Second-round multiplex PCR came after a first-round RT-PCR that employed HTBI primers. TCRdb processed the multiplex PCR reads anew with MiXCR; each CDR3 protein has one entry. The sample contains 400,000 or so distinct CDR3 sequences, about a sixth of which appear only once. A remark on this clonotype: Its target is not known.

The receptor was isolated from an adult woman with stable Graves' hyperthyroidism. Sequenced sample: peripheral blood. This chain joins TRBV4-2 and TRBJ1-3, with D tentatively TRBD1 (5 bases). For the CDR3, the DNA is TGTGCCAGCAGCCAACAGGGTTCGGGAAACACCATATATTTT. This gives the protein CASSQQGSGNTIYF.